The entry below describes one TCR beta chain. This entry comes from a study of CD8 T cells in ankylosing spondylitis. MiXCR, applied by TCRdb to the 5' RACE reads, yields one record per CDR3 protein. This sample has a few hundred thousand distinct CDR3 sequences, with around 11% found just once. After removal of 0 bases from V and 6 bases from J, the junction contained 7 bases not matched to a gene. There are 18 residues in the CDR3. Germline V CDR1 and CDR2: MDHEN, SYDVKM. The sequence derives from a male donor with ankylosing spondylitis or in good health (not recorded which). V usage is TRBV28 and J usage is TRBJ2-3; the match to TRBD2 covers 15 bases. The sample consisted of blood, either unsorted or a sorted T cell fraction (not recorded which). The CDR3 DNA reads TGTGCCAGCAGTTTATGGCAAACCGGGACTAGCGGGAGGGATACGCAGTATTTT. Its protein is CASSLWQTGTSGRDTQYF.